Sequencing of this T cell receptor beta chain was carried out in a study of blood T cell repertoires in COVID-19. The wider study: The United States, Italy and Spain supplied acute and convalescent COVID-19 samples. Sample material is recorded as cDNA or gDNA derived from T cells, B-cell-depleted T cells, or PBMCs.

V was pared by 4 bases and J by 3 bases, with 0 bases of the junction left unmatched. This CDR3 contains 13 residues. The germline CDR1 and CDR2 sequences are SGHTA and FQGNSA. In the source study's methods: For nucleated cells, counts were estimated from reference gene primer amplification. TCRdb's copy holds only in-frame clones and misses some; the assay was immunoSEQ multiplex PCR. That table gives V, J and clone size, and the DNA gave D and trimming. This table has fewer than 200,000 clones, about 83% appearing once. The sequence derives from a man aged 35 to 55 who had recovered from COVID-19. Sample: peripheral blood. The chain is built from TRBV7-2 and TRBJ2-5; 9 nucleotides match TRBD1. The CDR3 reads CASSWTGEETQYF. DNA for the CDR3: TGTGCCAGCAGCTGGACAGGGGAAGAGACCCAGTACTTC.